This entry is about one TCR beta chain. This clonotype appeared a few times. It has no known antigen specificity. No base-level quality is on record; no much larger clone is a single base apart. PBMCs were isolated by Ficoll-Paque density gradient centrifugation. The junction carries 10 bases between V and J, which are trimmed by 6 bases and 5 bases respectively. Reading the germline V gene gives CDR1 SQVTM and CDR2 ANQGSEA. Including the terminal cysteine and phenylalanine, the CDR3 comprises 12 residues. Solely the CDR3 DNA is kept, with 36 bases framed from the first base. These data belong to a study of T-cell memory formation after mild COVID-19 (dated by TCRdb to the early 2020s). About the investigation overall: TCR sequence clusters from the two donors were found to be largely donor specific. T-cell clones expanding and contracting after mild COVID-19 in two donors were tracked by longitudinal TCRalpha and TCRbeta repertoire sequencing. The cohort comprised two young, previously healthy adult volunteers, one female and one male. The full study reports these points: The study covered only a couple of mild cases, and larger cohorts including severe cases with pre-infection samples were considered necessary. Some responding clones were detected in pre-infection memory, which suggested that pre-existing cross-reactive memory T cells had joined the SARS-CoV-2 response. From day 15 to 85, contracting clones showed balanced CD4/CD8 phenotypes, whereas a second wave of clones that expanded from day 15 to 37 leaned towards CD4+. Contracting CD4+ clones appeared mostly in the CM and EM memory subsets, whereas CD8+ clones were enriched in EMRA. Whether the second-wave clones peaking on day 37 were SARS-CoV-2 specific was not confirmed.

TCRdb lists the instrument as Illumina NovaSeq 6000. cDNA libraries for TCRalpha and TCRbeta were prepared by 5'RACE using constant-segment primers, with sample barcodes and unique molecular identifiers added. Trizol reagent was used to extract RNA from every sample. Library amplification was performed in two PCR steps, and a second sample barcode and Illumina TruSeq adapters were introduced in the second step. Sequencing of the libraries was done on an Illumina NovaSeq, producing 2 x 150 bp paired-end reads. As for how the authors treated the data: The reads were demultiplexed and collapsed into UMI-guided consensus sequences using migec v1.2.7. With mixcr v2.1.11, UMI consensuses were aligned to TRA and TRB V and J templates and assembled into clonotypes. Expanded or contracted clonotypes were those called significant by both edgeR and NoisET, with noise models trained on biological replicates. For edgeR calls, a false discovery rate-adjusted p below 0.01 and a log2 fold-change threshold of 1 were applied. As an exploratory analysis of dynamics, PCA with hierarchical clustering was applied to max-normalized trajectories of the 1000 most abundant clonotypes. The CD4 or CD8 phenotype of responding clones was assigned using the separately sequenced CD4+ and CD8+ repertoires. TCRdb handled the public reads itself, with Q25 trimming in fastp and clone calling in MiXCR, and kept productive beta chains. Rows are combined by CDR3 protein, so each entry shows the most common genes and DNA. The V and J calls shown here were made by TCRdb, not taken from the authors' results. This sample lists about 250,000 distinct CDR3 sequences; roughly 18% were detected once. Of the sample, under 25% is held by the ten largest clones.

The sequence was collected from a man in his late teens or twenties who had mild COVID-19 (a few samples of this study predate the infection). The sample titles of this study are shuffled in the database, so cell type and time point are left out; the donor was told from shared clones. The chain uses TRBV29-1 and TRBJ2-2; D gene: possibly TRBD2, on 7 matching bases. Specimen: PBMCs or a T cell subset sorted from them (not recorded which). The CDR3 is CSVRGGTGELFF. The sequenced DNA is TGCAGCGTAAGGGGGGGAACCGGGGAGCTGTTTTTT.